This T cell receptor beta chain was sequenced for a study of PD-1 blockade in classical Hodgkin lymphoma. The time point denotes: cycle 4 day 1 (C4D1), after five to seven weeks of nivolumab. Every single patient, without exception, relapsed after autologous stem cell transplantation, and brentuximab vedotin exposure varied. V lost 0 bases, J lost 4 bases, and 12 bases lay in between. This CDR3 comprises 16 residues. Germline V lookup: CDR1 MDHEN, CDR2 SYDVKM. Data came from immunoSEQ multiplex PCR; TCRdb stores just in-frame clones and leaves some out. This sample has around 100,000 clones; just over 90% occur once, and the top ten carry under 3.5%.

The material sequenced was peripheral blood mononuclear cells (PBMCs), taken before the fourth cycle of nivolumab. This chain connects TRBV28 to TRBJ2-2; possible D gene TRBD1, 5 bases. The clonotype was recovered from a human donor with classical Hodgkin lymphoma. For the CDR3, the DNA is TGTGCCAGCAGTTTATGGGGTCAGGGCGGCACCGGGGAGCTGTTTTTT. Amino acid sequence: CASSLWGQGGTGELFF.